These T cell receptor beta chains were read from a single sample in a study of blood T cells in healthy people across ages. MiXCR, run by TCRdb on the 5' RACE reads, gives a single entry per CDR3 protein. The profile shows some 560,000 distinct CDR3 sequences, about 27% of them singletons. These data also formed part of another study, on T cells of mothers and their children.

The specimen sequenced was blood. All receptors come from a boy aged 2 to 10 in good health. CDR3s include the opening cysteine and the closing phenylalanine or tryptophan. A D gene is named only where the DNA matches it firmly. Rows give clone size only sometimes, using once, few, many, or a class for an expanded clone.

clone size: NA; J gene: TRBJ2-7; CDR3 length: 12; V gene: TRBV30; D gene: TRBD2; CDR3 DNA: TGTGCCTGGAATTTAGCGGGTGGGGAGCAGTACTTC; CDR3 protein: CAWNLAGGEQYF
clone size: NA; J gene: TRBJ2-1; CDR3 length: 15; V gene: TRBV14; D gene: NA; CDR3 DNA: TGTGCCAGCAGCCAAGAAATAGGGGGAGGCGATGAGCAGTTCTTC; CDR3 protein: CASSQEIGGGDEQFF
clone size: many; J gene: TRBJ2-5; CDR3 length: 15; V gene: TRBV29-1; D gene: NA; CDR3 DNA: TGCAGCGTGATACCCCCCCGGGCGGAACAAGAGACCCAGTACTTC; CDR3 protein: CSVIPPRAEQETQYF
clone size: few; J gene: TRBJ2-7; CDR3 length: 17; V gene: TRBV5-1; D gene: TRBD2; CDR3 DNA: TGCGCCAGCAGCTTATACGAGAGTGGGAGGGCCTTGGACGAGCAGTACTTC; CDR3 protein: CASSLYESGRALDEQYF
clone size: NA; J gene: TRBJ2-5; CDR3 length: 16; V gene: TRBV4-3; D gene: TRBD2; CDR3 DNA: TGCGCCAGCAGCCAAGAAATGACTAGCGCCCGAGGGACCCAGTACTTC; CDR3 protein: CASSQEMTSARGTQYF
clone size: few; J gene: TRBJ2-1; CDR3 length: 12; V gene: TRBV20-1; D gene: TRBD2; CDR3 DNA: TGCAGTGCTAGCTACGGGGGGGAGGTGCAGTTCTTC; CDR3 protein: CSASYGGEVQFF
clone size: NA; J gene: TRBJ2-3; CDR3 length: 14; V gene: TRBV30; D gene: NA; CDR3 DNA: TGTGCCTGGAGTGTATGGAGGGAAACAGATACGCAGTATTTT; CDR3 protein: CAWSVWRETDTQYF
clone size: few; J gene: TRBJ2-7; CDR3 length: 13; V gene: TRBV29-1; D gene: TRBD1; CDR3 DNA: TGCAGCGTAGAGGAGACAGGGTGGTACGAGCAGTACTTC; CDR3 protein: CSVEETGWYEQYF
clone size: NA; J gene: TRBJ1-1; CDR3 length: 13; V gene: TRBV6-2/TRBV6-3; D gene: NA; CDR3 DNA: TGTGCCAGCAGTTACAGTCTGAACACTGAAGCTTTCTTT; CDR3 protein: CASSYSLNTEAFF
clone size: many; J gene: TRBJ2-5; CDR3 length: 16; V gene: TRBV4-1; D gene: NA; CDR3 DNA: TGCGCCAGCAGCCGCCTTCCACTAGGTGCGCAAGAGACCCAGTACTTC; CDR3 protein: CASSRLPLGAQETQYF
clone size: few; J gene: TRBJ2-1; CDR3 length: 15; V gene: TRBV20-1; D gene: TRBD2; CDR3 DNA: TGCAGTGCTAGACCCCCCGGGACTAGCGGGAGTGAGCAGTTCTTC; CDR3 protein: CSARPPGTSGSEQFF
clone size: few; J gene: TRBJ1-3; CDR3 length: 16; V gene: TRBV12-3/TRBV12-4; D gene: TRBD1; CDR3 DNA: TGTGCCAGCAGTTCGAGACAGGGTCTCTCTGGAAACACCATATATTTT; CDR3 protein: CASSSRQGLSGNTIYF
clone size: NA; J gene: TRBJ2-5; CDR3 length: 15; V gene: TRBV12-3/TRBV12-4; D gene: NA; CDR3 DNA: TGTGCCAGCAGTTTGCGCGGAACGGGGCAAGAGACCCAGTACTTC; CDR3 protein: CASSLRGTGQETQYF
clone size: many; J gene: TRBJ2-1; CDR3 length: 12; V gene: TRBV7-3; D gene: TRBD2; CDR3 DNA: TGTGCCAGCAGCAATGGGGGGGATGAGCAGTTCTTC; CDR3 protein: CASSNGGDEQFF
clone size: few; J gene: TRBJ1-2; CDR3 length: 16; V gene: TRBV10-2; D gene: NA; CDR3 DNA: TGCGCCAGCAGTGATTCAGACAGACGCCGAAACTATGGCTACACCTTC; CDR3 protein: CASSDSDRRRNYGYTF
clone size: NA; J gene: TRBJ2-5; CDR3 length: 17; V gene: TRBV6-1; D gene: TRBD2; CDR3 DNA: TGTGCCAGCAGCCAATTAGCGGGAGCGCCCCCGGGGGAGACCCAGTACTTC; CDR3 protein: CASSQLAGAPPGETQYF
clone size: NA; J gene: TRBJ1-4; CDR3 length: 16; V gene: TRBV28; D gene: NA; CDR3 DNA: TGTGCCAGCAGTTTGTCCGGGTCATGGGGCTATGAAAAACTGTTTTTT; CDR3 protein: CASSLSGSWGYEKLFF
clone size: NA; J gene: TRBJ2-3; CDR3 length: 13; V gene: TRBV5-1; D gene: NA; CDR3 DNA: TGCGCCAGCAGTGGGGGGGCGACAGATACGCAGTATTTT; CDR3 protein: CASSGGATDTQYF
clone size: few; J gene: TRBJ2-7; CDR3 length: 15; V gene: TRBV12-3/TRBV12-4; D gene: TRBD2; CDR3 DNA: TGTGCCAGCAGTTTGACGGGAGGGATCCCCTCCGAGCAGTACTTC; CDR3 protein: CASSLTGGIPSEQYF
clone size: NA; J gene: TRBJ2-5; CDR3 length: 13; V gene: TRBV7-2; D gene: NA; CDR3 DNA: TGTGCCAGCAGCTACGGACTTAGGGAGACCCAGTACTTC; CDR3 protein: CASSYGLRETQYF
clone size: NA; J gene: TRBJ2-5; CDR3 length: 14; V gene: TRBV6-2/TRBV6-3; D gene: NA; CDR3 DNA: TGTGCCAGCATCCCCCCGGGACAACAAGAGACCCAGTACTTC; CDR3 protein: CASIPPGQQETQYF
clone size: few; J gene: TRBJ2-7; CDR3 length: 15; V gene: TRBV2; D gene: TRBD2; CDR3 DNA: TGTGCCAGCAGTGAACGAGGACTAGCGGAGTACGAGCAGTACTTC; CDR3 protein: CASSERGLAEYEQYF
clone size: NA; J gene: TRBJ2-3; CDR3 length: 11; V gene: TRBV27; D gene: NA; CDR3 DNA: TGTGCCACCTTCCACACAGATACGCAGTATTTT; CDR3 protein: CATFHTDTQYF
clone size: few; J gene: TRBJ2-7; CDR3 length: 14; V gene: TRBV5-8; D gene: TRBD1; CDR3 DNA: TGTGCCAGCAGCTCCGGGACAGGGTCTCGGGAGCAGTACTTC; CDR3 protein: CASSSGTGSREQYF
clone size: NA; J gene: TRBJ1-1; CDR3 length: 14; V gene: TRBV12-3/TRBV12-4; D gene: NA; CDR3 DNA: TGTGCCAGCGTTCCCGGGACGGTGAACACTGAAGCTTTCTTT; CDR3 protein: CASVPGTVNTEAFF
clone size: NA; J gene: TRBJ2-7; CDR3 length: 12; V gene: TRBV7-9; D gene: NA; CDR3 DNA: TGTGCCAGCAGCCCGGTCTACTACGAGCAGTACTTC; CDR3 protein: CASSPVYYEQYF
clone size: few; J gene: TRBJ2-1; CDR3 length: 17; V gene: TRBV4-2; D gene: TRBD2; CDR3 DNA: TGTGCCAGCAGCCAAGGACTAGCGGGGGGTCCCTACAATGAGCAGTTCTTC; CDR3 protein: CASSQGLAGGPYNEQFF
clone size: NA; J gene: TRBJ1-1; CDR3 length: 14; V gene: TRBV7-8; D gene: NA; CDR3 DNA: TGTGCCAGCAGCTTAGGGGCGTCTGTGACTGAAGCTTTCTTT; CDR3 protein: CASSLGASVTEAFF
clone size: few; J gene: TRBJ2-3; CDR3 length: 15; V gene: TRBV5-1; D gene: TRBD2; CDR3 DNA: TGCGCCAGCGGGGCCAGAGCGGGGGGCACAGATACGCAGTATTTT; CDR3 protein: CASGARAGGTDTQYF
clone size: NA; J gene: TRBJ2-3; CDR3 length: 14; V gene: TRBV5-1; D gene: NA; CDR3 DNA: TGCGCCAGCAGCCCCGGAGCGGGCAAAGATACGCAGTATTTT; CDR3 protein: CASSPGAGKDTQYF
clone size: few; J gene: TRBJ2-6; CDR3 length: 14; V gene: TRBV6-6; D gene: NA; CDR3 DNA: TGTGCCAGCAGTCGAATCTCTGGGGCCAACGTCCTGACTTTC; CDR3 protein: CASSRISGANVLTF
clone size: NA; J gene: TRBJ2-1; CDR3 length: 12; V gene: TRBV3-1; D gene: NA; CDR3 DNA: TGTGCCAGCAGCCAAGTGGTTGGGGAGCAGTTCTTC; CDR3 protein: CASSQVVGEQFF
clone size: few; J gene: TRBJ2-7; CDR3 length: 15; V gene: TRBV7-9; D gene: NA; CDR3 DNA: TGTGCCAGCAGCTTTGGACCCGGGACTCTCTACGAGCAGTACTTC; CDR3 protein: CASSFGPGTLYEQYF
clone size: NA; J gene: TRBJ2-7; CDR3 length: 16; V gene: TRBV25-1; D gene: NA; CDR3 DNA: TGTGCCAGCAGTCCAAATCTAGTAGGGACGTCCTACGAGCAGTACTTC; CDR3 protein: CASSPNLVGTSYEQYF
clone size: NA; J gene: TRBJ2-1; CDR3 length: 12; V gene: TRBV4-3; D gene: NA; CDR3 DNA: TGCGCCAGCAGCCATCCCACCTCTGAGCAGTTCTTC; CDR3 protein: CASSHPTSEQFF
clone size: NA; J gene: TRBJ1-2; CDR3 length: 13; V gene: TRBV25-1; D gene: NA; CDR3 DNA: TGTGCCAGCAGTGAGTGGGAGGGTCATGGCTACACCTTC; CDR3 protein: CASSEWEGHGYTF
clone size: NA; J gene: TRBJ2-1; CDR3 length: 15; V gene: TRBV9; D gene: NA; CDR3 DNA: TGTGCCAGCAGCGTAGTAGGGCAAAAGTACAATGAGCAGTTCTTC; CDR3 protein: CASSVVGQKYNEQFF
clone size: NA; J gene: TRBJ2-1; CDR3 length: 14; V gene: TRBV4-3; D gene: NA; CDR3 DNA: TGCGCCAGCAGCCAAGATTTTCCACAAAGTGAGCAGTTCTTC; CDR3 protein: CASSQDFPQSEQFF
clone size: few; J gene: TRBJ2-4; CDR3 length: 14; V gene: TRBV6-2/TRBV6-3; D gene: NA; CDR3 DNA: TGTGCCAGCAGAGGCGCGAGAGCCAAAAACATTCAGTACTTC; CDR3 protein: CASRGARAKNIQYF
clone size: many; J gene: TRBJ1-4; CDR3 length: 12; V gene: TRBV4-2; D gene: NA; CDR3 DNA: TGTGCCAGCAGCCCCCTTTCGGAAAAACTGTTTTTT; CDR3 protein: CASSPLSEKLFF
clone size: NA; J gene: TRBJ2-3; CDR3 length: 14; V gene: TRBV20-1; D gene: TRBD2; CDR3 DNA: TGCAGTGCTATGCAGCGGGAGGTCGCAGATACGCAGTATTTT; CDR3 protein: CSAMQREVADTQYF
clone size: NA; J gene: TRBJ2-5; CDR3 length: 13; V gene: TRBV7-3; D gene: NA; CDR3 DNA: TGTGCCAGCAGCTCACAGGACGGGGAGACCCAGTACTTC; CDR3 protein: CASSSQDGETQYF
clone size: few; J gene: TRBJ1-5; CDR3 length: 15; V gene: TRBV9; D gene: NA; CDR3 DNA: TGTGCCAGCAGCGTAGGAATGGTGGGCAATCAGCCCCAGCATTTT; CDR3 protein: CASSVGMVGNQPQHF
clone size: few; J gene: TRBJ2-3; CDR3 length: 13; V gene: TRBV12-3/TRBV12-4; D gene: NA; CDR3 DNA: TGTGCCAGCAGCTTACACCGCACAGATACGCAGTATTTT; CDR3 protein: CASSLHRTDTQYF
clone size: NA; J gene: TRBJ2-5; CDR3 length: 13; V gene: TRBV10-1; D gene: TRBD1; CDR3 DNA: TGCGCCAGCGGACCCCAGGGGGAGGAGACCCAGTACTTC; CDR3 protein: CASGPQGEETQYF